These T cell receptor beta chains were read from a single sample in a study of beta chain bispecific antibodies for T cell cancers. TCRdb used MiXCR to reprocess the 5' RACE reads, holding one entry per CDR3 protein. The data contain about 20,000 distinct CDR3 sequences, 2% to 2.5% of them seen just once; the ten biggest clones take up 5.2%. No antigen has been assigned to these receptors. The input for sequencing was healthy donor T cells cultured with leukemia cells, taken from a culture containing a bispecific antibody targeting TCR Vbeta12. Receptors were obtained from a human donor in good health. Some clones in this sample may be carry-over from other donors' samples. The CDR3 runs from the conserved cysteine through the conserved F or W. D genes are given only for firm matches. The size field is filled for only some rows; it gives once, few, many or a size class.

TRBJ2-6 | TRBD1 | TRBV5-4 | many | CASSPGQNSGANVLTF | TGTGCCAGCAGCCCGGGACAGAACTCTGGGGCCAACGTCCTGACTTTC
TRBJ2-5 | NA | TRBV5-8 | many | CASSWEGGPQYF | TGTGCCAGCAGCTGGGAAGGGGGACCCCAGTACTTC
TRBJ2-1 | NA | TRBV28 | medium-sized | CASSFGGLRNEQFF | TGTGCCAGCAGTTTCGGGGGTCTAAGGAATGAGCAGTTCTTC
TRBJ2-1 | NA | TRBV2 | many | CASSDGGGLYNEQFF | TGTGCCAGCAGTGATGGCGGGGGCCTCTACAATGAGCAGTTCTTC
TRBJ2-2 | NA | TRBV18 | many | CASSQGPDTGELFF | TGTGCCAGCTCACAAGGGCCGGACACCGGGGAGCTGTTTTTT
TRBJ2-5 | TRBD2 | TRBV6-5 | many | CASSPLGGGVTETQYF | TGTGCCAGCAGTCCTCTGGGCGGGGGGGTGACTGAGACCCAGTACTTC
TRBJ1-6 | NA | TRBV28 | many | CASSGGALNSPLHF | TGTGCCAGCAGTGGGGGGGCGCTTAATTCACCCCTCCACTTT
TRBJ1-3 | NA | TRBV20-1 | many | CSARDMRTLSGNTIYF | TGCAGTGCTAGAGATATGAGGACACTATCTGGAAACACCATATATTTT
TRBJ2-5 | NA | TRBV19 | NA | CASSPDGEETQYF | TGTGCCAGTAGTCCGGACGGGGAAGAGACCCAGTACTTC
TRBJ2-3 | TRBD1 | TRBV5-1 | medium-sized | CASSTGQGADTQYF | TGCGCCAGCAGCACTGGACAGGGGGCAGATACGCAGTATTTT
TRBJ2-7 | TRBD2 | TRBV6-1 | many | CASSEAWQAGEEQYF | TGTGCCAGCAGTGAAGCGTGGCAGGCGGGGGAGGAGCAGTACTTC
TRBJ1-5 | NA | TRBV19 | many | CASSWGAYQPQHF | TGTGCCAGTAGTTGGGGGGCCTATCAGCCCCAGCATTTT
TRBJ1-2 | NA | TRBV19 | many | CASSILGGGYTF | TGTGCCAGTAGTATACTAGGTGGAGGCTACACCTTC
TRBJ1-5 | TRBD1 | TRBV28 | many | CASSPTPLQGGEPQHF | TGTGCCAGCAGTCCGACCCCCCTTCAGGGGGGGGAGCCCCAGCATTTT
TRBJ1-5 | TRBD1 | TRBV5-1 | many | CASSPWTGDNQPQHF | TGCGCCAGCAGCCCCTGGACAGGGGACAATCAGCCCCAGCATTTT
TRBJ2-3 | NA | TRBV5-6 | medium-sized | CASSLSQSTDTQYF | TGTGCCAGCAGCTTAAGTCAGAGCACAGATACGCAGTATTTT
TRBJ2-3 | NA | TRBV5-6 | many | CASSQEGTDTQYF | TGTGCCAGCAGCCAAGAAGGGACAGATACGCAGTATTTT
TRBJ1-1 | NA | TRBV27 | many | CASSLTGILSTEAFF | TGTGCCAGCAGTTTAACAGGGATCTTGAGCACTGAAGCTTTCTTT
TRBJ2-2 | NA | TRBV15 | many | CATSREGGITGELFF | TGTGCCACCAGCAGAGAGGGTGGGATCACCGGGGAGCTGTTTTTT
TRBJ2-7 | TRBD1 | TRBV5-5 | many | CASSSYPTTGGAGYEQYF | TGTGCCAGCAGCTCCTACCCAACGACAGGGGGCGCGGGCTACGAGCAGTACTTC
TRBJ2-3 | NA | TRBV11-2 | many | CASSLPRSVGRSDTQYF | TGTGCCAGCAGCTTACCCCGGAGCGTGGGCAGGTCAGATACGCAGTATTTT
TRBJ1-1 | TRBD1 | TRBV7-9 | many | CASSQGQGALGAFF | TGTGCCAGCAGCCAAGGACAGGGAGCATTGGGGGCTTTCTTT
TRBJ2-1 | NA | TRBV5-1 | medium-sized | CASSPHGGHEQFF | TGCGCCAGCAGCCCCCACGGGGGCCATGAGCAGTTCTTC
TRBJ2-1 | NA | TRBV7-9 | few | CASSWGDPLNEQFF | TGTGCCAGCAGCTGGGGAGATCCACTCAATGAGCAGTTCTTC
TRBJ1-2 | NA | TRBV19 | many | CASSTPSTEPVYGYTF | TGTGCCAGTAGTACCCCCTCGACAGAACCGGTCTATGGCTACACCTTC
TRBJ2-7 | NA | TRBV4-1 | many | CASSPVPGGGEQYF | TGCGCCAGCAGCCCGGTTCCAGGGGGGGGCGAGCAGTACTTC
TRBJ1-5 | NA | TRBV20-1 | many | CSASGGRTGQPQHF | TGCAGTGCTAGTGGGGGGCGAACGGGCCAGCCCCAGCATTTT
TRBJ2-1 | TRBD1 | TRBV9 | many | CASSPGQGVYNEQFF | TGTGCCAGCAGCCCGGGACAGGGGGTCTACAATGAGCAGTTCTTC
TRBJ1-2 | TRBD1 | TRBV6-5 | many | CASSNRGQLGYTF | TGTGCCAGCAGTAACAGGGGGCAGCTTGGCTACACCTTC
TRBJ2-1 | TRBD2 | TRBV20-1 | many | CSASGGGSYNEQFF | TGCAGTGCTAGCGGGGGGGGCTCCTACAATGAGCAGTTCTTC
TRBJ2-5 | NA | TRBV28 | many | CASSDPGTEYQETQYF | TGTGCCAGCAGTGACCCCGGGACCGAGTACCAAGAGACCCAGTACTTC
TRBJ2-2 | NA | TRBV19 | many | CASSPSRGELFF | TGTGCCAGTAGCCCTTCCCGGGGGGAGCTGTTTTTT
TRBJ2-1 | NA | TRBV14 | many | CASSQVLVQGSYNEQFF | TGTGCCAGCAGCCAAGTTCTGGTACAGGGTTCATACAATGAGCAGTTCTTC
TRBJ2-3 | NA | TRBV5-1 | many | CASSVSADTQYF | TGCGCCAGCAGCGTGTCTGCAGATACGCAGTATTTT
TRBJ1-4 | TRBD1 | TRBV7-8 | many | CASSFRTTGVDEKLFF | TGTGCCAGCAGCTTTCGGACGACAGGGGTAGATGAAAAACTGTTTTTT
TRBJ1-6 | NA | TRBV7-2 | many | CASSLAPDWAGVWSPLHF | TGTGCCAGCAGCTTAGCGCCGGATTGGGCAGGGGTTTGGTCACCCCTCCACTTT
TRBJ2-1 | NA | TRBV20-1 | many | CSASRTGYNEQFF | TGCAGTGCTAGTCGCACAGGCTACAATGAGCAGTTCTTC
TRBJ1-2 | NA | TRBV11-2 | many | CASSPRIGGYTF | TGTGCCAGCAGCCCTAGAATCGGTGGCTACACCTTC
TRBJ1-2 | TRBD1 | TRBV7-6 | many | CASSSGQGYGYTF | TGTGCCAGCAGCTCGGGACAGGGGTATGGCTACACCTTC
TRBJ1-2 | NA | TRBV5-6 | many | CASSPLGATYGYTF | TGTGCCAGCAGCCCGCTCGGGGCAACCTATGGCTACACCTTC
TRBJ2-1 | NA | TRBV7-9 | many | CASSPLGGEQFF | TGTGCCAGCAGCCCCCTAGGTGGTGAGCAGTTCTTC
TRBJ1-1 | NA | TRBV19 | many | CASRPGGMLAFF | TGTGCCAGTAGACCGGGGGGTATGCTGGCTTTCTTT
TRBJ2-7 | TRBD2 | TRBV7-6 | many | CASSWGGYEQYF | TGTGCCAGCAGCTGGGGAGGGTACGAGCAGTACTTC
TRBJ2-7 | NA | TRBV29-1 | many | CSVEPPNDGEQYF | TGCAGCGTTGAGCCCCCGAACGACGGGGAGCAGTACTTC
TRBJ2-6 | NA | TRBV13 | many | CASSEFSNVLTF | TGTGCCAGCAGCGAATTCTCCAACGTCCTGACTTTC
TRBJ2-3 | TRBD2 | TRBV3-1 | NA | CASSQETSGGLTQYF | TGTGCCAGCAGCCAGGAGACTAGCGGGGGATTGACGCAGTATTTT
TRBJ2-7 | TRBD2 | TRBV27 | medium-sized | CASQLAGKQYF | TGTGCCAGTCAACTAGCGGGGAAGCAGTACTTC
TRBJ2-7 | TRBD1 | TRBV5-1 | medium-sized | CASSITGTGSYEQYF | TGCGCCAGCAGCATAACCGGGACAGGGTCCTACGAGCAGTACTTC